This T cell receptor beta chain was captured by sequencing in a study of blood T cells in healthy people across ages. Germline CDR1 and CDR2: SQVTM and ANQGSEA. V gave up 2 bases and J gave up 2 bases; unmatched junction bases: 13. CDR3 size: 17 residues. Primed by a sample-barcoded 5' primer and a J-beta primer mix, a second PCR proceeded for about 7 to 12 cycles. Each CDR3 protein is one row after TCRdb ran MiXCR on the 5' RACE reads. The sample shows about 1,400,000 distinct CDR3 sequences, approximately 59% of them seen only once. Every sample gave at least 5 micrograms of total RNA when it was extracted.

This chain connects TRBV29-1 to TRBJ2-5; TRBD2 matches at 8 bases. The sample was blood. This sequence was found in a man aged 18 to 35 in good health. CDR3 DNA: TGCAGCGTTGAACCCCCTCGGAGGGCTAGCGGGCAAGAGACCCAGTACTTC. It translates to CSVEPPRRASGQETQYF.